This TCR beta chain was found in a study of shared clonotypes between healthy human individuals (dated by TCRdb to about 2020). Regarding the complete study: The cohort included three men and two women between 18 and 49 years of age. For each donor, CD4 naive and CD4 memory were each run on three plates, CD8 naive on two plates, and CD8 memory on one plate. To estimate repertoire size and how much clonotype sharing occurs between individuals, the study deeply sequenced the blood TCR repertoires of several healthy adults. To increase sequencing depth and limit assay-specific biases, TCR repertoire library preparation and sequencing were carried out by different laboratories using diverse techniques. Each donor's leukapheresis produced roughly between roughly 0.9 and 8.9 billion PBMCs.

This clone was recorded once. Its antigen is currently not known. No much larger clonotype is one base removed from it; base qualities were not supplied. CD8 naive samples consisted of CD45RO-negative cells that were positively selected for CCR7, yielding a CD45RA+CCR7+ population without TemRA cells. The donors were healthy, HIV-negative adults who had no recently reported acute infections or vaccinations. Every donor was a Caucasian adult living in Nashville, Tennessee, USA. Blood was collected by leukapheresis, and PBMCs were isolated by Ficoll-Histopaque density gradient centrifugation and then cryopreserved in liquid nitrogen vapor phase. Analytical flow cytometry was used to check the purity and quantity of each magnetically sorted T cell population. Genomic DNA was isolated from each sorted fraction and quantified by UV absorbance on a Nanodrop 2000c. Reading the germline V gene (reference sequence) gives CDR1 MNHNY and CDR2 SVGAGI. The CDR3 starts with the cysteine, ends with the phenylalanine, and has 13 residues. Only the CDR3 region is kept as DNA, spanning 39 bases read in frame from base 1. Relative to germline, V is 5 bases shorter and J is 2 bases shorter, with 10 bases between their ends.

What the research found in general, with its limitations: Only blood was sampled, and tissue TCR repertoires likely differ from those in blood. Sharing across a handful of donors was observed for around 4.8% of naive CD4, 3% to 4% of naive CD8, 2% to 2.5% of memory CD4, and around 0.42% of memory CD8 clonotypes. Rarefaction of sorted-subset datasets indicated incomplete sequencing despite the large sequencing depth. The small number of donors limited the genetic and exposure-history diversity represented. Pairwise subsampling indicated that sequencing depth was expected to affect the degree of clonotype sharing among donors. Clonotypes shared by all four sorted-subset donors showed higher generation probabilities than non-shared clonotypes. Naive subsets generally had larger estimated clonotype richness than memory subsets did.

Using the deep immunoSEQ assay, TCR CDR3 regions were amplified from genomic DNA by multiplex PCR. Extracted genomic DNA from each cell subset was distributed evenly across all wells of several immunoSEQ 96-well plates, and each plate was treated as a replicate. Each replicate PCR for sorted subsets received about 200 ng genomic DNA, equal to tens of thousands of T cell genomes. The purified libraries were quantified using a Qubit 3.0 fluorometer, sized with a Bioanalyzer 2100, and then quantified again using the KAPA Library Quantification kit. A separate single-read 150-cycle Illumina NextSeq 550 flow cell was used to sequence each immunoSEQ 96-well plate. The published analysis was carried out like this. Because the immunoSEQ output included only junctional sequences and no quality scores, the filtering could not be the same as the filtering used for full-length reads. Sequences were annotated with PyIR, a Python wrapper for IgBLAST v1.9, and V/J genes and CDR3 were assigned using IMGT germline references. Reads were removed for weak V/J assignments (E-value above 1e-6), missing CDR3, stop codons, out-of-frame junctions, or ambiguous translated residues. V3J clonotypes were defined by identical inferred V gene, J gene, and CDR3 amino acid sequence. Percentage overlap between repertoires was computed as shared unique clonotypes divided by the size of the smaller repertoire. Repertoire richness was assessed with RTK rarefaction, the Chao1 estimator, and Recon v2.1 estimates of unobserved clonotypes. For all TCRbeta clonotypes obtained by the gDNA method from a few donors, generation probabilities were computed with OLGA. In its TCRdb copy, this immuneACCESS table keeps in-frame sequences only and misses some clones. Where compared with another copy, unresolved V genes explain less than half of these, and the others have no known cause. V, J and clone size were drawn from that table, and D and trimming were deduced from the DNA. The sample contains approximately 810,000 clones, about 91% of them found a single time. The biggest ten clones account for under 30% of the sample.

This chain is built from TRBV6-6 and TRBJ2-7, with no confident D gene call. The source of this sequence is a man aged 30-40 years in good health. The sequenced sample was naive CD8+ T cells sorted from blood. The cell subset or site label here, explained by the study, means: CD45RA+CCR7+. CDR3 reads: CASSGQFPYEQYF. The nucleotides are TGTGCCAGCAGTGGTCAATTCCCCTACGAGCAGTACTTC.